The source of this TCR beta chain is a study of T cell repertoires and HLA-DP antigens. Notes on the study in general: Sorted CD137+ clonality was about 0.4 for both alloantigens, versus about 0.043 pre-culture.

For this clone: The antigen is not known.

The PCR primers covered 54 TRBV and 13 TRBJ segments. This table comes from immunoSEQ multiplex PCR, and its TCRdb copy is limited to in-frame clones, with some not included. The sample gives 85,000 to 90,000 clones, approximately 86% of which show up once; about 1.7% is in the top ten. The sequence was obtained from a man aged 45 to 65 in good health and CMV-seronegative. Source material: CD4+ T cells from PBMCs.

The CDR3 protein is CASSQLSSGNNEQFF. CDR3 bases: TGCGCCAGCAGCCAATTATCTAGCGGAAACAATGAGCAGTTCTTC. The chain combines TRBV4-3 with TRBJ2-1, with 7 bases matching TRBD2. CDR1 is LGHNA, CDR2 YSLEER, per germline. V lost 2 bases to trimming and J lost 5 bases; unmatched junction nucleotides: 6. This CDR3 spans 15 amino acids.